This TCR beta chain is drawn from a study of T-cell reconstitution after alpha-beta-depleted transplantation in children. On this clonotype: Antigen unknown.

A library of TCRbeta sequences, prepared with unique molecular identifiers, was generated. TCRdb reanalysed the PCR reads using MiXCR and keeps one entry per CDR3 protein. The repertoire has a few hundred thousand distinct CDR3 sequences, under 15% of them found once; the top ten carry around 2.2%. Germline V gene lookup returns CDR1 SQVTM and CDR2 ANQGSEA. V lost 2 bases and J 0 bases, leaving 8 bases between the germline ends. CDR3 length equals 13 residues. Findings and limits, study-wide: Once a year had passed after transplant, T-cell counts and diversity came mostly from newly produced T cells. Surviving recipient T cells and thymic progenitors produced the high day-60 TCRbeta diversity seen in some patients.

This chain connects TRBV29-1 to TRBJ2-7; D call uncertain. This TCR came from a male patient younger than 18 who had a stem cell transplant for acute myeloid leukemia, so the T cells may come from the graft donor. Material: PBMCs, mostly from graft donor cells, obtained 360 days after TCRalphabeta/CD19-depleted stem cell transplant. In nucleotides, the CDR3 is TGCAGCGTTGAAATGACTCACTCCTACGAGCAGTACTTC. Translated, it gives CSVEMTHSYEQYF.